This is a list of T cell receptor beta chains from one sample in a study of T cells in narcolepsy. TCRdb's table, derived via immunoSEQ multiplex PCR, lists solely in-frame clones and lacks some. The data contain around 31,000 clones, roughly 78% of them seen just once; the ten biggest clones take up around 1.3%. Sequenced: CD45RA- memory CD4+ T cells from PBMCs. These receptor sequences come from a human donor with narcolepsy. The CDR3 runs from the conserved cysteine through the conserved F or W. The order of the fields is J gene, clone size, V gene, D gene, CDR3 DNA, CDR3 protein. D genes are given only for firm matches. Clone size is given for some rows only: seen once, a few or many times, or a class if the clone is expanded.

>TRBJ2-2|few|TRBV18|NA
TGTGCCAGCTCACCGGATCACACCGGGGAGCTGTTTTTT
CASSPDHTGELFF
>TRBJ2-3|NA|TRBV29-1|TRBD1
TGCAGCGTTGTAACCGGGACAGGGGGCCTGACAGATACGCAGTATTTT
CSVVTGTGGLTDTQYF
>TRBJ2-6|NA|TRBV18|NA
TGTGCCAGCCCGGAGACAGCCTCTGGGGCCAACGTCCTGACTTTC
CASPETASGANVLTF
>TRBJ1-4|NA|TRBV30|NA
TGTGCCTGGAGGGGCACACGGGGAACTAATGAAAAACTGTTTTTT
CAWRGTRGTNEKLFF
>TRBJ2-5|NA|TRBV4-1|TRBD2
TGCGCCAGCAGCCAAGAGGTTAGCGGGGTGGCGACCCAGTACTTC
CASSQEVSGVATQYF
>TRBJ1-3|once|TRBV2|NA
TGTGCCAGCAGTGGGTCCAACTACGGAAACACCATATATTTT
CASSGSNYGNTIYF
>TRBJ2-2|NA|TRBV30|NA
TGTGCCTGGAGTGTAACAGGGTTCACCGGGGAGCTGTTTTTT
CAWSVTGFTGELFF
>TRBJ2-7|once|TRBV7-2|TRBD1
TGTGCCAGCAGCTCATCCCAGGGGGCGTCTTACGAGCAGTACTTC
CASSSSQGASYEQYF
>TRBJ2-5|NA|TRBV6-6|TRBD2
TGTGCCAGCAGCACGGGGGGGCCAGAGACCCAGTACTTC
CASSTGGPETQYF
>TRBJ2-1|NA|TRBV7-3|TRBD2
TGTGCCAGCAGCTTATCCAGCAGCGGGGGTTTGAATGAGCAGTTCTTC
CASSLSSSGGLNEQFF
>TRBJ2-1|NA|TRBV18|NA
TGTGCCAGCTCACCGTCGGTCTCCATGAGCGATGAGCAGTTCTTC
CASSPSVSMSDEQFF
>TRBJ1-3|NA|TRBV5-8|TRBD1
TGTGCCAGCAGCCGAGGGACAGAGACTGGAAACACCATATATTTT
CASSRGTETGNTIYF
>TRBJ1-1|once|TRBV30|NA
TGTGCCTGGAGTTCGGACGAAGGGACTGAAGCTTTCTTT
CAWSSDEGTEAFF
>TRBJ2-5|NA|TRBV19|TRBD1
TGTGCCAGTAGAGACAGGGGAGAGACCCAGTACTTC
CASRDRGETQYF
>TRBJ2-7|NA|TRBV5-3|TRBD2
TGTGCCAGAAGATGGGGGACTAGAGTTCACATCTACGAGCAGTACTTC
CARRWGTRVHIYEQYF
>TRBJ2-5|NA|TRBV27|TRBD1
TGTGCCAGCAGCCACAGGGGGGAGGAGACCCAGTACTTC
CASSHRGEETQYF
>TRBJ1-1|NA|TRBV6-6|NA
TGTGCCAGCGAGGGCACCTACACTGAAGCTTTCTTT
CASEGTYTEAFF
>TRBJ2-7|NA|TRBV19|NA
TGTGCCAGTAGTATAGAATCTGCCTCCTACGAGCAGTACTTC
CASSIESASYEQYF
>TRBJ2-5|once|TRBV27|TRBD2
TGTGCCAGCAGTCCCGGGACTACCGAACGGGGGACCCAGTACTTC
CASSPGTTERGTQYF
>TRBJ2-3|NA|TRBV5-1|NA
TGCGCCAGCAGCTTGGCCGGGACAACCACAGATACGCAGTATTTT
CASSLAGTTTDTQYF
>TRBJ1-1|NA|TRBV5-1|NA
TGCGCCAGCAGCTTGGCCCCAGGGAGGACTGAAGCTTTCTTT
CASSLAPGRTEAFF
>TRBJ2-1|NA|TRBV5-1|NA
TGCGCCAGCAGCTTGGCGGGAGAGGCTTACAATGAGCAGTTCTTC
CASSLAGEAYNEQFF
>TRBJ2-1|NA|TRBV5-6|TRBD2
TGTGCCAGCAGCCAACCGGGACTAGGTATCTACAATGAGCAGTTCTTC
CASSQPGLGIYNEQFF
>TRBJ2-3|NA|TRBV19|TRBD1
TGTGCCAGTAGGCCGGGACAGGGGTTTTCCTTGGCAGATACGCAGTATTTT
CASRPGQGFSLADTQYF
>TRBJ2-7|NA|TRBV6-4|TRBD2
TGTGCCAGCAGTGACGATGGACGCGGCTGGGGGACTAGCGGATACGAGCAGTACTTC
CASSDDGRGWGTSGYEQYF
>TRBJ1-2|NA|TRBV2|NA
TGTGCCAGCTCCCGCGGCGGTACCTATGGCTACACCTTC
CASSRGGTYGYTF
>TRBJ1-3|NA|TRBV2|NA
TGTGCCAGCGGTGGGGGATTCTCTGGAAACACCATATATTTT
CASGGGFSGNTIYF
>TRBJ1-2|NA|TRBV19|NA
TGTGCCAGTAGAGAAGGGGCGGGTGGCTACACCTTC
CASREGAGGYTF
>TRBJ2-5|NA|TRBV9|TRBD2
TGTGCCAGCAGCGCCGGGACTAGCGGACCCCAAGAGACCCAGTACTTC
CASSAGTSGPQETQYF
>TRBJ1-4|NA|TRBV5-1|NA
TGCGCCAGCAGCTTGGCCAGCAAAACTAATGAAAAACTGTTTTTT
CASSLASKTNEKLFF